Shown below are 23 T cell receptor beta chains from a single sample sequenced in a study of CD8 T cells in ankylosing spondylitis. A single record per CDR3 protein comes from TCRdb applying MiXCR to the 5' RACE reads. The sample lists roughly 250,000 distinct CDR3 sequences, around 7.8% occurring once. Sequencing was carried out using blood, either unsorted or a sorted T cell fraction (not recorded which). Every receptor here comes from a male donor with ankylosing spondylitis or in good health (not recorded which).

The chain is built from TRBV12-3 or TRBV12-4 and TRBJ2-5; 8 bases are shared with TRBD1. The CDR3 contains 14 residues. V shed 5 bases, J shed 5 bases, and the junction held 7 bases outside the gene matches. CDR3 DNA: TGTGCCAGCAGTGGACGACAGGGGAAGGAGACCCAGTACTTC. It yields the protein CASSGRQGKETQYF.

This clonotype was picked up many times. This chain joins TRBV20-1 and TRBJ2-3; 12 nucleotides line up with TRBD2. Per the germline V gene, CDR1 is DFQATT and CDR2 is SNEGSKA (reference sequence). Germline trimming cut 5 bases from V and 5 bases from J; bases unmatched to any gene: 5. The CDR3 consists of 14 residues. The CDR3 here is CSAPSGGARDTQYF. CDR3 DNA: TGCAGTGCTCCTAGCGGGGGGGCTCGAGATACGCAGTATTTT.

In this sample, this clonotype turned up a few times. CDR3 residues: CASSSRGRFYEQYF. The CDR3 DNA sequence: TGTGCCAGCAGCTCCCGGGGAAGGTTCTACGAGCAGTACTTC. This chain joins TRBV7-2 and TRBJ2-7; a weak D match, TRBD2 (5 bases). V was cut by 4 bases and J by 3 bases, with 13 bases left in between. The CDR3 spans 14 residues. In germline, CDR1 is SGHTA, CDR2 FQGNSA.

This clonotype was seen at least ten times. This chain joins TRBV12-3 or TRBV12-4 and TRBJ1-1; D call uncertain. This CDR3 contains 13 residues. The V gene lost 6 bases and the J gene lost 2 bases, with 10 bases spanning the gap. CDR3 sequence reads: CASSTQRNTEAFF. CDR3 DNA sequence: TGTGCCAGCAGCACTCAAAGAAACACTGAAGCTTTCTTT.

This clonotype was counted ten times or more. The chain has TRBV20-1 and TRBJ2-1; 10 bases are a match to TRBD2. The CDR3 totals 16 residues. Germline V lookup: CDR1 DFQATT, CDR2 SNEGSKA (reference sequence). The V and J ends lost 1 base and 9 bases, in that order; junction bases with no gene match: 12. The CDR3 protein is CSARGRLAGVLSEQFF. The DNA of the CDR3 is TGCAGTGCTAGAGGCCGACTAGCGGGTGTTCTTAGTGAGCAGTTCTTC.

On this clonotype itself: Possible read error: a much larger clone is one base away. V usage is TRBV12-3 or TRBV12-4 and J usage is TRBJ2-6; no firm D call. The ends were cut back, 6 bases at V and 5 bases at J, with 8 bases in the middle. The CDR3 contains 13 residues. In nucleotides, the CDR3 is TGTGCCAGCAGCCAATTCAGGGCCAACGTCCTGACTTTC. This encodes CASSQFRANVLTF.

This clonotype was seen at least ten times. V gene TRBV30 combines with J gene TRBJ2-7, with D hard to call. The CDR3 spans 11 residues. Looked up from germline, CDR1 is GTSNPN and CDR2 is SVGIG (reference sequence). Trimming pared 3 bases from V and 6 bases from J, leaving 9 bases between. The CDR3 DNA sequence: TGTGCCTGGAGCCCACTCTCCGAGCAGTACTTC. It encodes CAWSPLSEQYF.

This clonotype has ten or more counts. This sequence joins TRBV6-1 and TRBJ2-1, with 15 bases matching TRBD2. Germline loops: CDR1 MNHNS, CDR2 SASEGT. This CDR3 spans 15 amino acids. The V gene end was trimmed by 3 bases and the J gene end by 7 bases; junction bases not matched to a gene: 1. CDR3 DNA sequence: TGTGCCAGCAGTGAGGGACTAGCGGGAGGTAATGAGCAGTTCTTC. Protein: CASSEGLAGGNEQFF.

The chain couples TRBV14 to TRBJ2-1, with TRBD2 matching over 11 bases. The V segment lost 0 bases and the J segment 1 base; nucleotides outside the gene matches: 2. The length of the CDR3 is 17 residues. CDR1 is SGHDN, CDR2 FVKESK, per germline. CDR3 amino acids: CASSQDTSGRSYNEQFF. CDR3 DNA: TGTGCCAGCAGCCAAGACACTAGCGGGAGATCCTACAATGAGCAGTTCTTC.

V is TRBV11-3 and J is TRBJ2-1; 9 nucleotides match TRBD1. Germline V gene data show CDR1 as SGHNT and CDR2 as YENEEA. Trimming removed 2 bases from V and 6 bases from J; junction bases left unmatched: 5. The CDR3 runs to 15 residues. The CDR3 bases are TGTGCCAGCAGCTTATCGGACAGGGGCCGCAATGAGCAGTTCTTC. This encodes CASSLSDRGRNEQFF.

V usage is TRBV11-2 and J usage is TRBJ2-7; D is unresolved. Trimming left V 4 bases short and J 2 bases short, with 9 bases between. The CDR3 extends over 13 amino acids. The germline CDR1 and CDR2 sequences are SGHAT and FQNNGV. The CDR3 here is CASSSLGPYEQYF. CDR3 DNA: TGTGCCAGCAGCTCCCTCGGGCCCTACGAGCAGTACTTC.

This clonotype has ten or more counts. The V call is TRBV10-3, the J call TRBJ2-5, with a weak D call TRBD2 (6 bases). V was cut by 3 bases and J by 5 bases, with 13 bases left in between. CDR1 is ENHRY and CDR2 is SYGVKD in the germline V gene. The CDR3 runs 14 residues. The CDR3 spells CAISDPTRGETQYF. Here the CDR3 DNA reads TGTGCCATCAGTGACCCGACTAGAGGGGAGACCCAGTACTTC.

This clonotype was counted ten times or more. This rearrangement joins TRBV20-1 to TRBJ1-1; perhaps TRBD1 as D (5 bases). The CDR3 is 15 amino acids. CDR1 DFQATT and CDR2 SNEGSKA come from the germline V gene (reference sequence). The V and J ends lost 6 bases and 0 bases respectively, with 17 bases between them. CDR3 DNA sequence: TGCAGTGCACAACTGCAGGGCGCCATGAACACTGAAGCTTTCTTT. Protein: CSAQLQGAMNTEAFF.

In its sample, this clonotype was seen many times. This chain joins TRBV5-1 and TRBJ2-1; D gene unclear. There are 15 residues in the CDR3. CDR1 SGHRS and CDR2 YFSETQ come from the germline V gene. Trimming pared 0 bases from V and 0 bases from J, leaving 7 bases between. The CDR3 here is CASSLEYSSYNEQFF. CDR3 DNA sequence: TGCGCCAGCAGCTTGGAATATAGCTCCTACAATGAGCAGTTCTTC.

This clonotype came up many times. The chain combines TRBV5-1 with TRBJ2-2; 7 nucleotides agree with TRBD2. CDR1 is SGHRS and CDR2 is YFSETQ in the germline V gene. V shed 1 base and J 3 bases; nucleotides not matched to a gene: 18. The CDR3 spans 20 residues. CDR3: CASSLSGGVSSGSYTGELFF. DNA for the CDR3: TGCGCCAGCAGCTTGAGTGGCGGGGTCTCTAGCGGAAGTTACACCGGGGAGCTGTTTTTT. The complete variable domain, with remaining parts taken from reference TRBV5-1 and TRBJ2-2, reads KAGVTQTPRYLIKTRGQQVTLSCSPISGHRSVSWYQQTPGQGLQFLFEYFSETQRNKGNFPGRFSGRQFSNSRSEMNVSTLELGDSALYLCASSLSGGVSSGSYTGELFFGEGSRLTVL.

This clonotype was seen many times. The chain couples TRBV7-2 to TRBJ1-3; no firm D call. The CDR3 covers 14 residues. The V and J ends lost 5 bases and 0 bases respectively, with 8 bases between them. CDR1 and CDR2 (germline): SGHTA, FQGNSA. CDR3 nucleotide sequence: TGTGCCAGCAGCCAAGAGTTCTCTGGAAACACCATATATTTT. It encodes CASSQEFSGNTIYF.

This clonotype appeared many times. The chain has TRBV5-1 and TRBJ1-2, with D unclear. The CDR3 spans 14 residues. The ends were cut back, 4 bases at V and 8 bases at J, with 18 bases in the middle. Per germline, CDR1 SGHRS and CDR2 YFSETQ. The CDR3 coding sequence is TGCGCCAGCAGCCCTCGCTACACCCGAGAGGGCTACACCTTC. Protein product: CASSPRYTREGYTF.

This clonotype was counted a few times. The rearrangement uses TRBV29-1 and TRBJ2-2; tentatively, D is TRBD1 (6 bases). CDR1 and CDR2 from the germline V gene are SQVTM and ANQGSEA. V was shortened by 3 bases and J by 0 bases, with 8 bases between the two germline ends. This CDR3 spans 14 amino acids. In nucleotides, the CDR3 is TGCAGCGTTGACCCAGGGGCGAACACCGGGGAGCTGTTTTTT. Protein product: CSVDPGANTGELFF.

This clonotype was seen many times. The V gene is TRBV7-9, the J gene TRBJ1-1, with 7 bases aligning to TRBD1. J gave up 6 bases and V 3 bases, and 4 bases lay outside the gene matches. Per germline, CDR1 SEHNR and CDR2 FQNEAQ (reference sequence). This CDR3 has 13 amino acids. CDR3 nucleotide sequence: TGTGCCAGCAGCTTGAGGACAGGTGCTGAAGCTTTCTTT. Its protein is CASSLRTGAEAFF.

This clonotype was recorded many times. The CDR3 is CSARDTGTSGSGGELFF. The CDR3 DNA reads as TGCAGTGCTAGAGATACTGGCACTAGCGGGAGTGGCGGGGAGCTGTTTTTT. The V call is TRBV20-1, the J call TRBJ2-2; TRBD2 aligns across 11 bases. The V segment lost 0 bases and the J segment 7 bases; nucleotides outside the gene matches: 10. Germline V CDR1 and CDR2: DFQATT, SNEGSKA (reference sequence). The CDR3 length is 17 residues.

This clonotype was seen many times. The rearrangement joins TRBV5-5 to TRBJ2-5; D ambiguous. This CDR3 is 14 amino acids long. Looked up from germline, CDR1 is SGHKS and CDR2 is YYEKEE (reference sequence). V was trimmed by 0 bases and J by 4 bases, leaving 10 bases between them. CDR3 DNA sequence: TGTGCCAGCAGCTTGGGTCCGTCCAGAGAGACCCAGTACTTC. Translation: CASSLGPSRETQYF.

This clonotype was seen more than once but under ten times. This sequence joins TRBV6-1 and TRBJ2-4, with 7 bases identical to TRBD2. After removal of 7 bases from V and 1 base from J, the junction contained 7 bases not matched to a gene. This CDR3 region has 15 residues. Germline V gene sequence: CDR1 MNHNS, CDR2 SASEGT. The CDR3 sequence: CASKRGPLAKNIQYF. CDR3 coding DNA: TGTGCCAGCAAGCGGGGACCGTTGGCCAAAAACATTCAGTACTTC.

This clonotype has at least ten counts. The chain recombines TRBV3-1 with TRBJ2-7; D perhaps matches TRBD1 (6 bases). This CDR3 is built from 14 residues. Germline CDR1 and CDR2: LGHDT and YNNKEL (reference sequence). V lost 0 bases to trimming and J lost 7 bases, with 13 bases between them. Here the CDR3 DNA reads TGTGCCAGCAGCCAAGACAGGGGCCGCTCGGAGCAGTACTTC. Translated, it gives CASSQDRGRSEQYF.